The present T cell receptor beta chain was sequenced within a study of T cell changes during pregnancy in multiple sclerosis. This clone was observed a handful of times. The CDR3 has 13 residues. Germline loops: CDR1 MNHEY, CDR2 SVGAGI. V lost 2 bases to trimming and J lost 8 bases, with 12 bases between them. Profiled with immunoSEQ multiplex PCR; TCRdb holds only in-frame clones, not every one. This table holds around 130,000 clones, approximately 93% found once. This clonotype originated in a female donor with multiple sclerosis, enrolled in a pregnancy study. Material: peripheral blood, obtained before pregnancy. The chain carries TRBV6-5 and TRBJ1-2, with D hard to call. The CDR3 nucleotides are TGTGCCAGCAGTTACGACCCCTTGCGGGGCTACACCTTC. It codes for CASSYDPLRGYTF.